There are a few counts of the clone carrying this TCR beta chain. The data are from a study of post-analysis software for immune sequencing data. Turning to the study itself: Relapsing-remitting, secondary progressive and progressive-relapsing forms of multiple sclerosis all featured among disease courses.

Unique molecular identifiers featured in each of the TCR beta cDNA libraries. From approximately 1 to 10 million T cells, around 500,000 cDNA molecules were obtained. MiXCR, run by TCRdb on the PCR reads, gives a single entry per CDR3 protein. The repertoire holds roughly 600,000 distinct CDR3 sequences, with 40% to 50% as singletons. This clonotype was sampled from a girl between 10 and 17 years old with multiple sclerosis. The sample taken for sequencing was blood.

Written as DNA, the CDR3 is TGTGCCAGCAGCTTAGCCGGGCCCATCGAGCAGTACTTC. This translates into CASSLAGPIEQYF. The J gene is TRBJ2-5, the V gene TRBV11-1; no clear D gene. TRBJ2-7 explains the end of the DNA better; the J call may be wrong. This CDR3 region has 13 residues. The germline V gene has CDR1 SGHAT and CDR2 FQDESV (reference sequence).